This T cell receptor (beta chain) is from a study of memory CD4+ T cells and cytomegalovirus serostatus. About the research overall: This sample comes from healthy Belgian adults, several CMV seropositive, 24 seronegative. Study results and limitations: About 40% of the roughly 160 known CMV-associated TCRbeta sequences appeared in CD4+ memory.

Here immunoSEQ multiplex PCR was the method, and the copy in TCRdb shows in-frame clones only, minus some. Among tens of thousands of clones listed, over 65% were seen once. Single viable CD3+CD4+CD8-CD45RO+ cells were sorted as the memory CD4+ T cells. With regard to this clone: Its antigen remains unidentified.

The CDR3 runs 17 residues. Germline V gives CDR1 KGHSH, CDR2 LQKENI. J gave up 5 bases and V 3 bases, and 15 bases lay outside the gene matches. The receptor's source is an adult in good health and CMV-seronegative. The chain carries TRBV18 and TRBJ1-2; 7 nucleotides line up with TRBD1. Sequenced input: memory CD4+ T cells from blood. CDR3 nucleotides: TGTGCCAGCTCACCGCGGGCAGGGGGGGTTCCTACATATGGCTACACCTTC. Translated: CASSPRAGGVPTYGYTF. The full variable domain, rest sourced from reference TRBV18 and TRBJ1-2, is NAGVMQNPRHLVRRRGQEARLRCSPMKGHSHVYWYRQLPEEGLKFMVYLQKENIIDESGMPKERFSAEFPKEGPSILRIQQVVRGDSAAYFCASSPRAGGVPTYGYTFGSGTRLTVV.